One TCR beta chain is described in this entry. V was pared by 5 bases and J by 4 bases, with 7 bases of the junction left unmatched. The V gene's germline CDR1 is SEHNR and CDR2 FQNEAQ (reference sequence). CDR3 length equals 14 residues. These data are taken from a study of T-cell reconstitution after alpha-beta-depleted transplantation in children. Unique molecular identifiers were incorporated during preparation of the TCRbeta library. TCRdb redid the calling of the PCR reads with MiXCR, one entry per CDR3 protein. The profile covers a few hundred thousand distinct CDR3 sequences, with approximately 9.8% appearing a single time and roughly a tenth taken by the ten largest.

The sample in question was PBMCs from the stem cell graft donor, obtained from the stem cell graft. This receptor was identified in a human donor who donated a stem cell graft to a child with SCID. The chain is built from TRBV7-9 and TRBJ2-7; 8 bases align to TRBD1. CDR3 DNA: TGTGCCAGCAGCCACGACAGGGGTGGGTACGAGCAGTACTTC. It codes for CASSHDRGGYEQYF.